The 28 T cell receptor beta chains listed next were all sequenced from one sample in a study of T cells after somatic rescue of genetic block. Sequencing used immunoSEQ multiplex PCR; TCRdb keeps in-frame clones, though not all of them. The sample lists some 14,000 clones, about three quarters seen once, with 25% to 30% in the top ten. The sequenced material came from peripheral blood mononuclear cells (PBMCs). The receptor source for this set is a man aged 18-30 years.

The genes are TRBV11-2 and TRBJ2-2; perhaps TRBD1 as D (5 bases). CDR3 length equals 15 residues. The V end was cut by 5 bases, the J end by 6 bases, with 16 bases between. Germline V gene lookup returns CDR1 SGHAT and CDR2 FQNNGV. CDR3: CASSLVPGFSGELFF. For the CDR3, the DNA is TGTGCCAGCAGCCTAGTCCCAGGGTTTTCCGGGGAGCTGTTTTTT.

This clone has just a few counts. This chain joins TRBV18 and TRBJ2-7, with 8 bases matching TRBD2. CDR1 is KGHSH and CDR2 is LQKENI in the germline V gene. This CDR3 has 15 amino acids. V lost 1 base to trimming and J lost 7 bases; unmatched junction nucleotides: 9. DNA of the CDR3: TGTGCCAGCTCACCACAAAGCGGGAGTGCGGGGGAGCAGTACTTC. It yields the protein CASSPQSGSAGEQYF.

This chain links TRBV11-2 with TRBJ2-7; 10 bases map to TRBD2. Germline assignment: CDR1 SGHAT and CDR2 FQNNGV. With 3 bases clipped from V and 2 bases from J, the junction kept 10 bases outside the gene matches. This CDR3 has 17 residues. CDR3 DNA: TGTGCCAGCAGCTTGACTAGCGGGCCTTGGACCACCTACGAGCAGTACTTC. It specifies CASSLTSGPWTTYEQYF. Based on the CDR3 plus reference TRBV11-2 and TRBJ2-7, the full variable domain is EAGVAQSPRYKIIEKRQSVAFWCNPISGHATLYWYQQILGQGPKLLIQFQNNGVVDDSQLPKDRFSAERLKGVDSTLKIQPAKLEDSAVYLCASSLTSGPWTTYEQYFGPGTRLTVT.

This chain links TRBV9 with TRBJ2-6; 7 bases match TRBD2. With 4 bases clipped from V and 0 bases from J, the junction kept 10 bases outside the gene matches. The germline V gene encodes CDR1 SGDLS and CDR2 YYNGEE. The CDR3 spans 18 residues. The CDR3 sequence: CASSWGGTLVSGANVLTF. The DNA for the CDR3 is TGTGCCAGCAGCTGGGGGGGAACCCTGGTCTCTGGGGCCAACGTCCTGACTTTC.

The chain employs TRBV6-1 and TRBJ2-7; D may be TRBD1 or TRBD2 (5 bases each). V was cut by 4 bases and J by 5 bases, with 24 bases left in between. Germline CDR1 reads MNHNS; CDR2 reads SASEGT. This CDR3 is 17 amino acids long. This CDR3 reads CASSVMGTSLGVHEQYF. In DNA, the CDR3 is TGTGCCAGCAGTGTGATGGGGACCTCCCTAGGGGTCCACGAGCAGTACTTC.

V usage is TRBV20-1 and J usage is TRBJ2-5; TRBD1 matches 11 bases. The end of the DNA aligns better with TRBJ2-7, so the J call may be wrong. This CDR3 has 11 residues. Germline lookup yields CDR1 DFQATT and CDR2 SNEGSKA (reference sequence). CDR3 DNA sequence: TGCAGTGCTGGGACAGGGGGCGAGCAGTACTTC. Translating gives CSAGTGGEQYF.

The V and J genes are TRBV28 and TRBJ2-5; D not resolved. This CDR3 is built from 16 residues. V gave up 5 bases and J gave up 4 bases, with 20 bases separating them. Germline V lookup: CDR1 MDHEN, CDR2 SYDVKM. CDR3 bases: TGTGCCAGCAGTCCACCCAGACTCGCTCTCGGAGAGACCCAGTACTTC. This sequence encodes CASSPPRLALGETQYF.

The V call is TRBV7-3, the J call TRBJ2-5, with TRBD1 identical over 8 bases. The germline gives CDR1 SGHTA, CDR2 FQGTGA. V lost 3 bases to trimming and J lost 5 bases; unmatched junction nucleotides: 2. This CDR3 is 13 amino acids long. The CDR3 nucleotides are TGTGCCAGCAGCTTGAACAGGGGGGAGACCCAGTACTTC. Protein product: CASSLNRGETQYF.

The chain joins TRBV19 to TRBJ2-7, with 8 bases identical to TRBD1. The germline CDR1 and CDR2 sequences are LNHDA and SQIVND (reference sequence). The ends lost 4 bases at V and 5 bases at J; junction bases unmatched: 7. The CDR3 is 14 residues long. Here the CDR3 DNA reads TGTGCCAGTAGTACCCAGGGGGCGTCGGACGAGCAGTACTTC. It encodes CASSTQGASDEQYF.

This clone has just a few counts. The chain is built from TRBV5-1 and TRBJ1-1, with 10 bases matching TRBD1. V shed 2 bases and J 1 base; nucleotides not matched to a gene: 8. Germline CDR1 is SGHRS and CDR2 is YFSETQ. This CDR3 has 17 amino acids. CDR3 DNA sequence: TGCGCCAGCAGCTTTCGAGGACAGGGGGGGTCGAACACTGAAGCTTTCTTT. Protein sequence: CASSFRGQGGSNTEAFF.

This clone showed up just once. The chain is built from TRBV5-4 and TRBJ2-7; D may be TRBD2 (6 bases). The CDR3 contains 16 residues. Germline CDR1 reads SGHNT; CDR2 reads YYREEE (reference sequence). Trimming shortened V by 4 bases and J by 4 bases, and 21 bases separated the two germline ends. The CDR3 protein is CASSPEGTPYRYEQYF. The CDR3 region has the DNA TGTGCCAGCAGCCCGGAGGGGACTCCCTACCGATACGAGCAGTACTTC.

The rearrangement links TRBV6-1 to TRBJ1-1; 8 bases are shared with TRBD1. This CDR3 is 15 amino acids long. V lost 1 base, J lost 4 bases, and 5 bases stayed unmatched. Germline V lookup: CDR1 MNHNS, CDR2 SASEGT. The CDR3 is CASSEVPQGATEAFF. DNA of the CDR3: TGTGCCAGCAGTGAAGTCCCCCAGGGGGCCACTGAAGCTTTCTTT.

The CDR3 DNA reads TGCGCCAGCAGCCGTGGGACTAGCGGGGTTGGCGGGGAGCTGTTTTTT. Translated: CASSRGTSGVGGELFF. This chain connects TRBV5-1 to TRBJ2-2, with 13 positions matching TRBD2. Germline CDR1 SGHRS, CDR2 YFSETQ. CDR3 length: 16 residues. V lost 4 bases and J lost 7; bases outside the gene matches: 7.

This sequence joins TRBV28 and TRBJ2-5, with 9 bases matching TRBD1. The CDR3 spans 14 residues. Trimming removed 5 bases from V and 5 bases from J; junction bases left unmatched: 6. CDR1 is MDHEN and CDR2 is SYDVKM in the germline V gene. In nucleotides, the CDR3 is TGTGCCAGCAGTCTCTCCGGACAGGGGGAGACCCAGTACTTC. It is translated as CASSLSGQGETQYF.

The CDR3: CASSLADKGYGYTF. The DNA of the CDR3 is TGTGCCAGCAGCTTAGCGGACAAGGGCTATGGCTACACCTTC. The gene calls are TRBV11-2 and TRBJ1-2, with D possibly TRBD1 on 5 matching bases. V was shortened by 1 base and J by 4 bases, with 10 bases between the two germline ends. Germline assignment: CDR1 SGHAT and CDR2 FQNNGV. CDR3 size: 14 residues. The whole variable domain, remainder taken from reference TRBV11-2 and TRBJ1-2, is EAGVAQSPRYKIIEKRQSVAFWCNPISGHATLYWYQQILGQGPKLLIQFQNNGVVDDSQLPKDRFSAERLKGVDSTLKIQPAKLEDSAVYLCASSLADKGYGYTFGSGTRLTVV.

This clone has a handful of counts. The rearrangement links TRBV5-6 to TRBJ2-1; D might be TRBD2 (6 bases). Trimming took 1 base from V and 10 from J, leaving 15 bases between them. Germline V gene lookup returns CDR1 SGHDT and CDR2 YYEEEE. This CDR3 comprises 14 residues. The CDR3 DNA is TGTGCCAGCAGCTTGCCCTACGGGAGTTTGGAGCAGTTCTTC. Its protein is CASSLPYGSLEQFF.

The V call is TRBV5-1, the J call TRBJ1-3; D remains ambiguous. Per germline, CDR1 SGHRS and CDR2 YFSETQ. The CDR3 length is 14 residues. V shed 1 base and J shed 7 bases, with 12 bases lying between them. CDR3 region: CASSLSGSWNTIYF. CDR3 sequence (DNA): TGCGCCAGCAGCTTGAGTGGCAGCTGGAACACCATATATTTT.

J is TRBJ2-1 and V is TRBV16; D is unresolved. Germline loops: CDR1 KGHSY, CDR2 FQNENV. The CDR3 is 13 residues long. The V end lost 4 bases, the J end lost 4 bases, and 8 bases lay between the germline ends. Written as DNA, the CDR3 is TGTGCCAGCAGCCTCCCGGAATACAATGAGCAGTTCTTC. It specifies CASSLPEYNEQFF.

The CDR3 DNA reads TGCGCCAGCAGCGTAGGGTATTGGACAGGGGGCACAGAGACCCAGTACTTC. Its translation: CASSVGYWTGGTETQYF. The chain couples TRBV5-1 to TRBJ2-5, with 11 bases matching TRBD1. Germline loops: CDR1 SGHRS, CDR2 YFSETQ. The V and J ends lost 4 bases and 4 bases, in that order; junction bases with no gene match: 12. The CDR3 is made up of 17 amino acids.

The chain employs TRBV5-4 and TRBJ2-2, with unresolved D. The CDR3 extends over 16 amino acids. Germline V lookup: CDR1 SGHNT, CDR2 YYREEE (reference sequence). Trimming cost V 0 bases and J 4 bases, with 13 bases left between them. The CDR3 loop is CASSLGRGLLTGELFF. The DNA of the CDR3 is TGTGCCAGCAGCTTGGGTCGCGGATTACTCACCGGGGAGCTGTTTTTT.

V usage is TRBV10-3 and J usage is TRBJ1-2, with no clear D. Trimming took off 6 bases at V and 0 bases at J, with 11 bases between the two ends. The germline V gene has CDR1 ENHRY and CDR2 SYGVKD. The CDR3 loop spans 14 amino acids. DNA of the CDR3: TGTGCCATCAGGCCGGCACTTGCTAACTATGGCTACACCTTC. Its translation is CAIRPALANYGYTF.

This rearrangement joins TRBV18 to TRBJ2-7; D gene unclear. This CDR3 has 12 amino acids. The germline gives CDR1 KGHSH, CDR2 LQKENI. Trimming took 3 bases from V and 2 from J, leaving 5 bases between them. The CDR3 bases are TGTGCCAGCTCACCCAATACCTACGAGCAGTACTTC. Encoded protein: CASSPNTYEQYF.

The gene calls are TRBV6-6 and TRBJ2-2; D gene ambiguous. The CDR3 has 14 amino acids. V was cut by 7 bases and J by 2 bases, with 11 bases left in between. Looked up from germline, CDR1 is MNHNY and CDR2 is SVGAGI (reference sequence). The CDR3 region has the DNA TGTGCCAGCACCCTCAGAGTTAACACCGGGGAGCTGTTTTTT. Residues: CASTLRVNTGELFF.

This rearrangement joins TRBV28 to TRBJ2-3; D ambiguous. Trimming removed 3 bases at V and 3 bases at J, with 10 bases between. The CDR3 is 14 residues long. Germline V CDR1 and CDR2: MDHEN, SYDVKM. CDR3 DNA sequence: TGTGCCAGCAGTTTCTTCGGCTCGACAGATACGCAGTATTTT. It specifies CASSFFGSTDTQYF.

The CDR3 is CASSQHGTGSYEQYF. CDR3 sequence (DNA): TGTGCCAGCAGCCAACACGGGACAGGTTCCTACGAGCAGTACTTC. V usage is TRBV7-9 and J usage is TRBJ2-7; 8 positions match TRBD1. CDR1 is SEHNR, CDR2 FQNEAQ, per germline (reference sequence). CDR3 length equals 15 residues. After removal of 5 bases from V and 1 base from J, the junction contained 7 bases not matched to a gene.

The chain carries TRBV6-1 and TRBJ2-2; D possibly corresponds to TRBD1 (6 bases). Germline assignment: CDR1 MNHNS and CDR2 SASEGT. This CDR3 has 16 amino acids. With 3 bases removed from V and 4 bases from J, the gap between germline ends came to 15 bases. The CDR3 region has the DNA TGTGCCAGCAGTGATTTTGGCAGGGGTACCACCGGGGAGCTGTTTTTT. Protein sequence: CASSDFGRGTTGELFF.

This chain uses TRBV10-2 with TRBJ2-7; no clear D gene. Trimming pared 3 bases from V and 5 bases from J, leaving 17 bases between. This CDR3 is 15 amino acids long. CDR1 and CDR2 (germline): WSHSY, SAAADI. CDR3 region: CASSEGQIGLHEQYF. The CDR3 coding sequence is TGCGCCAGCAGTGAAGGTCAGATCGGGCTCCACGAGCAGTACTTC.

V and J are TRBV2 and TRBJ1-5; 8 nucleotides line up with TRBD1. V shed 5 bases and J 3 bases; nucleotides not matched to a gene: 6. This CDR3 has 15 residues. Germline CDR1 is SNHLY and CDR2 is FYNNEI. DNA of the CDR3: TGTGCCAGCAGTCCTCAGGGGGCACTCAATCAGCCCCAGCATTTT. Translated: CASSPQGALNQPQHF.